This T cell receptor beta chain was retrieved from a study of cytomegalovirus exposure and HLA in healthy donors (dated by TCRdb to 2017 to 2019). Regarding the research as a whole: According to an earlier analysis of several hundred of the donors, roughly 180 million T cells yielded 117 million unique TCR beta sequences and roughly 280 Gb of sequence data. Every repertoire in the discovery cohort had been generated on one and the same sequencing platform. In the later analysis, no new phenotypic data were used to find candidate immune exposures; instead, reliance was placed on TCR beta sequences and their occurrence across donors. Roughly five DR-DQ haplotypes were treated as single units for association and clustering because of strong linkage in the cohort. To predict cytomegalovirus infection status, the study brought together high-throughput TCR immunosequencing, statistical association of individual TCRs with disease status, and machine learning. Alongside the repertoire data, information on donor age, sex, ethnicity and CMV serostatus was compiled. The aim of the study was to test whether cataloging public T cell receptors could identify signatures of past pathogen exposure. Using immunosequencing, the study profiled T cell repertoires from fewer than 850 subjects and related those repertoires to cytomegalovirus serostatus. Typing coverage differed by locus: A, B, C, DRB1 and DQB1 were typed in about 620-640 donors, DQA1 in about 500, DPA1 in nearly 610, and DPB1 in about 450. Along with the roughly 670-subject first cohort, a separate validation cohort of over a hundred different subjects was used. A later analysis re-analyzed previously published TCR beta repertoires from roughly 690 donors and added high-resolution HLA genotyping to study TCR occurrence patterns. An earlier analysis of nearly 600 of the donors applied high-throughput TCR beta sequencing to assess whether each TCR beta V gene segment acted as functional or pseudogenic. HLA typing included class I and class II loci at four-digit resolution. A later genetic analysis took genome-wide SNP genotypes for 398 of the 666 donors and used that subset as a discovery cohort. The genetic ancestry cluster associated with self-reported Caucasian donors included about 81% of the 300 to 450 genotyped donors. Among around 400 genotyped donors of the cohort, an average of around 250,000 unique TCR beta nucleotide sequences was sequenced per donor, of which 15% to 20% were non-productive. An early release covering roughly 640 HLA-typed donors comprised 250 to 350 gigabases of sequencing data and tens of millions of unique TCR sequences.

In total, roughly 710 healthy bone marrow donors made up the cohort. All cohort members were sampled while nominally healthy, although unrecorded immune exposures were likely present. The donor was CMV seronegative and was included in the group of 352 seronegative cohort members. Every donor gave a peripheral blood sample, and the peripheral blood mononuclear cells from that sample were used for TCR beta sequencing. The Qiagen DNeasy Blood Extraction Kit was used to extract genomic DNA from the blood cell samples. Preparation of the library involved the immunoSEQ multiplex PCR assay. A mixture of 60 forward primers for TCR Vbeta segments and 13 reverse primers for TCR Jbeta segments was used in the multiplex PCR. A multiplex PCR assay on genomic DNA amplified the CDR3 region of rearranged TCR beta genes. On the Illumina HiSeq System, the amplified TCR beta libraries were sequenced as 87-base-pair reads. In the source study's methods: In a later analysis, 80 million or so unique TCR beta chains were counted across the roughly 670 repertoires, and roughly 10 million of these chains were shared by at least two donors. Raw reads were error-corrected and collapsed into unique sequences by a nearest-neighbor algorithm in which closely related sequences were merged to remove PCR and sequencing errors. V, D and J gene segments were assigned by aligning CDR3 sequences to IMGT reference sequences. For a sequence to be retained, a match of at least six nucleotides to both a V gene segment and a J gene segment was required. A rearrangement was called productive if the CDR3 had no stop codons and remained in frame with V and J, and every other rearrangement was called non-productive. Following IMGT convention, CDR3 was defined as the stretch from the second conserved V-encoded cysteine to the conserved J-encoded phenylalanine. The earlier analysis of about 560 of the donors excluded any sequence lacking an unambiguous match to a single V gene segment. An earlier analysis of approximately 590 of the donors called V segments functional above 56.7% productive rearrangements and segregating when the between-donor standard deviation exceeded 5%. A statistical classification framework was built for diagnosing cytomegalovirus status from the catalog of TCR beta chain sequences. V and J gene assignment, in a later analysis, came from comparing TCR nucleotide sequences with IMGT/GENE-DB human TR gene sequences. In a later analysis, CDR3 sequences and most-parsimonious VDJ recombination scenarios were assigned using the TCRdist pipeline. In a later analysis, each TCR beta chain was defined by its CDR3 amino acid sequence together with its V-gene family, and reads without a unique V-gene family were excluded. In a later analysis, approximately 590 highly shared, low-generation-probability nucleotide sequences were removed to address suspected cross-contamination and a sequencing artifact. A later analysis calculated a clonal expansion index for each public chain from normalized within-repertoire ranks of inferred template counts. Generation probabilities in a later analysis came from a VDJ recombination model fitted to out-of-frame rearrangements, and those results were checked against IGoR. Hypergeometric tests were used in a later analysis to score TCR-TCR, TCR-HLA and TCR-CMV co-occurrence, with a repertoire-size bias correction applied to the TCR pairs. A later analysis estimated false discovery rates by permuting HLA or CMV assignments 20 times. In a later analysis, co-occurring TCRs were grouped with DBSCAN, and TCRdist sequence similarity was added when clustering was performed within HLA-allele-positive subsets. Repertoires with fewer than 30,000 or more than 120,000 public chains, plus five repertoires with anomalous nucleotide sharing, were excluded from co-occurrence clustering. In its TCRdb copy, this immuneACCESS table keeps in-frame sequences only and misses some clones. Where compared with another copy, unresolved V genes explain less than half of these, and the others have no known cause. V and J calls and clone size are as listed in that table; D and trimming were resolved from the DNA. For this sample there are some 240,000 clones; around 90% appear just once. In total, the top ten clones hold 1.7% of the sample.

Notes on this clone: What this receptor recognizes is not known. Base qualities are not provided; no much larger clone lies one nucleotide away.

The paper's findings and limits, for the study overall: The study listed 150 to 200 TCR beta chains as associated with cytomegalovirus. The only immune exposure information available for the cohort was CMV serostatus. Linkage disequilibrium might explain the correlated functional status among segregating V segments, but an unknown experimental factor could not be ruled out. This cohort had only TCR beta chains sequenced, and the lack of alpha or paired-chain data limited which features could be detected. In a later genetic analysis, fewer N-insertions in productive TCRs were reported among donors in an Asian-associated ancestry cluster than the approximately 710-donor mean. Compared with equally common non-associated chains, HLA-associated TCR beta chains in a later analysis were more clonally expanded and had lower generation probabilities. At a false discovery rate of 0.05, a later analysis linked some 17,000 TCR beta sequences to specific HLA alleles. A later genetic analysis associated a missense DCLRE1C variant with V-gene and J-gene trimming of TCR beta chains, and an independent cohort replicated the association. Sequencing depth was assumed to be roughly uniform across donors in the presence/absence analyses, though that assumption may not hold. HLA typing was unavailable for some donors at each locus, so association tests used only the typed subset. Most TCR sequences were seen in very few donors, while some public TCRs were found in many individuals. When HLA alleles, especially DR and DQ, strongly co-occurred, attributing TCR associations to individual alleles was difficult. The authors suggested that the approach could potentially be extended to other disease states and immunological phenotypes. Cytomegalovirus status was reported to be diagnosed by the classifier with high specificity and sensitivity in both the original and validation cohorts. A cluster of highly shared sequence variants was judged likely to be a technical artifact of the sequencing pipeline. An earlier analysis of approximately 530 of the donors showed that most TCR beta V segments appeared in productive rearrangements either about 87% or about 30% of the time, which broadly matched IMGT annotations. Because counts were too low, around 18 rarely observed V segments, including chromosome 9 orphons, were left out of the earlier analysis of approximately 500 of the donors. In a later analysis, TCR association rates were found to vary across HLA loci, with the most associated TCRs seen for DRB1 alleles and the fewest for HLA-C alleles. In vitro tests confirmed that a few of the cytomegalovirus-associated TCR beta chains recognize cytomegalovirus antigens. A later analysis reported that several top co-occurrence clusters appeared linked to parvovirus B19, influenza, CMV and Epstein-Barr virus. A further reported finding was that TCR beta sequences accurately predicted the HLA-A and HLA-B alleles for most subjects in the first cohort. In a later analysis, most CMV-associated TCR beta chains were found to appear HLA-restricted, with HLA associations seemingly driven largely by CMV exposure.

The sequenced sample was PBMCs. The receptor was isolated from a girl under 10 years old in good health and CMV-seronegative.

The DNA sequence is TGCAGCGTCGGCGACAGGGACTATGGCTACACCTTC. It encodes CSVGDRDYGYTF. The rearrangement joined TRBV29-1 to TRBJ1-2; 7 middle bases align to TRBD1. V trim: 6 bases; J trim: 3 bases; unmatched bases: 4. CDR3 length: 12 amino acids, cysteine to phenylalanine. Only the CDR3 portion is preserved as DNA: 36 bases, with reading frame beginning at the first base. CDR1 and CDR2 were assigned from the germline V gene as SQVTM and ANQGSEA.